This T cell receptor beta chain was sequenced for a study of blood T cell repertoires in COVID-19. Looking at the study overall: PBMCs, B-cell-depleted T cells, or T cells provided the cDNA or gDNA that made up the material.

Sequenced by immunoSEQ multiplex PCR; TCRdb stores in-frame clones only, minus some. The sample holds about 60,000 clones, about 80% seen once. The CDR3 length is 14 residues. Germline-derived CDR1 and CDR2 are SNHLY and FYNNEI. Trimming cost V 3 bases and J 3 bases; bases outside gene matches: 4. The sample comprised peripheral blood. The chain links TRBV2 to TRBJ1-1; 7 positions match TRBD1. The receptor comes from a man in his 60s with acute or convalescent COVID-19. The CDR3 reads CASSDETGYTEAFF. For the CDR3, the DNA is TGTGCCAGCAGTGACGAGACAGGGTACACTGAAGCTTTCTTT.